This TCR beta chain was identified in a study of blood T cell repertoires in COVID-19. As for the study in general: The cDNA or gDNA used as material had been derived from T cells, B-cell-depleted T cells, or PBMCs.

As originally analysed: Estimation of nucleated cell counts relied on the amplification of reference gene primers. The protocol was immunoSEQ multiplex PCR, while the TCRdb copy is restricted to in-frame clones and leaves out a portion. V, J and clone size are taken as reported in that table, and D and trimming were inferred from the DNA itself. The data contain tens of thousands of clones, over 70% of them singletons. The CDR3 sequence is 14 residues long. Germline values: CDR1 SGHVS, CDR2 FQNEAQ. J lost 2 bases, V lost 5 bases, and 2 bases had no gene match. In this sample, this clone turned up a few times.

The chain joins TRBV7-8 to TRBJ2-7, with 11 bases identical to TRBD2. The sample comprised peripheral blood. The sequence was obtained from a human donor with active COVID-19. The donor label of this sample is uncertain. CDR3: CASSPGLAAYEQYF. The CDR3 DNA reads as TGTGCCAGCAGCCCGGGACTAGCGGCCTACGAGCAGTACTTC.